A single sample is the source of the 4 T cell receptor beta chains below, sequenced in a study of T cell responses to AZD1222 COVID-19 vaccine. Sequenced by immunoSEQ multiplex PCR; TCRdb stores in-frame clones only, minus some. In the table there are 60,000 to 80,000 clones, roughly 75% of which are singletons. The sequencing here drew on peripheral blood, taken 28 days after the second AZD1222 dose. All receptors come from an adult who received the AZD1222 COVID-19 vaccine.

The V gene is TRBV7-8, the J gene TRBJ2-7, with 9 positions matching TRBD2. The germline gives CDR1 SGHVS, CDR2 FQNEAQ. This CDR3 region has 14 residues. The V and J ends lost 5 bases and 0 bases, in that order; junction bases with no gene match: 2. The CDR3 spells CASSISGSSYEQYF. The CDR3 DNA follows: TGTGCCAGCAGCATTAGCGGGAGCTCCTACGAGCAGTACTTC.

The chain combines TRBV28 with TRBJ2-2, with D possibly being TRBD1 or TRBD2 (6 bases each). V was cut by 2 bases and J by 6 bases, with 19 bases left in between. This CDR3 is 17 amino acids long. Per germline, CDR1 MDHEN and CDR2 SYDVKM. CDR3: CASSLIVWGAASGELFF. As DNA, the CDR3 is TGTGCCAGCAGTTTAATTGTTTGGGGGGCGGCATCCGGGGAGCTGTTTTTT.

V and J are TRBV24-1 and TRBJ1-2, with TRBD1 as a possible D gene (6 bases). Germline CDR1 and CDR2: KGHDR and SFDVKD. Trimming removed 4 bases from V and 7 bases from J, with 15 bases in between. This CDR3 is 14 amino acids long. CDR3 sequence: CATSERGGDGGYTF. As DNA, the CDR3 is TGTGCCACCAGTGAACGAGGGGGGGACGGTGGCTACACCTTC.

V gene TRBV9 combines with J gene TRBJ1-6; no clear D gene. CDR1 SGDLS and CDR2 YYNGEE come from the germline V gene. CDR3 length: 13 residues. The V end was cut by 3 bases, the J end by 7 bases, with 8 bases between. CDR3 DNA: TGTGCCAGCAGCGCCACCGGGAATTCACCCCTCCACTTT. Translation: CASSATGNSPLHF.